These T cell receptor beta chains were read from a single sample in a study of shared clonotypes between healthy human individuals. Method: immunoSEQ multiplex PCR; TCRdb's copy keeps in-frame clones and lacks some. The table records approximately 2.3 million clones, approximately 95% of them present only once. Material: naive CD4+ T cells from PBMCs. Every receptor here comes from a man younger than 35 in good health. Some clones in this sample may be carry-over from other donors' samples. The CDR3 runs from the conserved cysteine through the conserved F or W. A D gene is named only where the DNA matches it firmly. Clone size is shown for a subset of rows, as once, few, many or a class of expanded clone.

clone size: -; J gene: TRBJ1-1; D gene: -; V gene: TRBV6-1; CDR3 DNA: TGTGCCAGCAGTGAACGCTGGGGGGACACTGAAGCTTTCTTT; CDR3 protein: CASSERWGDTEAFF
clone size: -; J gene: TRBJ2-7; D gene: TRBD2; V gene: TRBV5-1; CDR3 DNA: TGCGCCAGCAGCTTGGCGGTGCGGGAGGGGGGCTACGAGCAGTACTTC; CDR3 protein: CASSLAVREGGYEQYF
clone size: -; J gene: TRBJ2-1; D gene: -; V gene: TRBV5-1; CDR3 DNA: TGCGCCAGCAGCGCGGGACAGCTGAGCTCCTACAATGAGCAGTTCTTC; CDR3 protein: CASSAGQLSSYNEQFF
clone size: -; J gene: TRBJ2-5; D gene: -; V gene: TRBV10-3; CDR3 DNA: TGTGCCATCCGGCGGGGGCCCGGAGAGACCCAGTACTTC; CDR3 protein: CAIRRGPGETQYF
clone size: -; J gene: TRBJ1-5; D gene: -; V gene: TRBV4-1; CDR3 DNA: TGCGCCAGCAGCCAAGGTCAAGATCAGCCCCAGCATTTT; CDR3 protein: CASSQGQDQPQHF
clone size: -; J gene: TRBJ1-4; D gene: -; V gene: TRBV29-1; CDR3 DNA: TGCAGCGTGGCCTCCGGGACCCAAGGGGCAAAACTGTTTTTT; CDR3 protein: CSVASGTQGAKLFF
clone size: -; J gene: TRBJ2-2; D gene: -; V gene: TRBV9; CDR3 DNA: TGTGCCAGCAGCGTCGAGAGCACCGGGGAGCTGTTTTTT; CDR3 protein: CASSVESTGELFF
clone size: -; J gene: TRBJ1-3; D gene: -; V gene: TRBV6-6; CDR3 DNA: TGTGCCAGCAGCCCAGGGTTTTCGGGAAACACCATATATTTT; CDR3 protein: CASSPGFSGNTIYF
clone size: -; J gene: TRBJ1-5; D gene: -; V gene: TRBV4-2; CDR3 DNA: TGTGCCAGCAGCCAATCCCAGGGTGGTAGCAATCAGCCCCAGCATTTT; CDR3 protein: CASSQSQGGSNQPQHF
clone size: -; J gene: TRBJ2-6; D gene: -; V gene: TRBV28; CDR3 DNA: TGTGCCACCAAGGGGTCTGACGGGGCCAACGTCCTGACTTTC; CDR3 protein: CATKGSDGANVLTF
clone size: -; J gene: TRBJ2-7; D gene: -; V gene: TRBV19; CDR3 DNA: TGTGCCAGTAGGACAGCCCAGAAGAACGAGCAGTACTTC; CDR3 protein: CASRTAQKNEQYF
clone size: -; J gene: TRBJ2-1; D gene: TRBD2; V gene: TRBV10-3; CDR3 DNA: TGTGCCATCAGTGAGCGAGCGGGAGGAGCGGATGAGCAGTTCTTC; CDR3 protein: CAISERAGGADEQFF
clone size: once; J gene: TRBJ2-7; D gene: -; V gene: TRBV7-9; CDR3 DNA: TGTGCCAGCAGCCAAGAGGGGTTCTACGAGCAGTACTTC; CDR3 protein: CASSQEGFYEQYF
clone size: -; J gene: TRBJ1-2; D gene: TRBD1; V gene: TRBV27; CDR3 DNA: TGTGCCAGCAGTCCCGCAGGGGGCGGACGCTATGGCTACACCTTC; CDR3 protein: CASSPAGGGRYGYTF
clone size: -; J gene: TRBJ2-3; D gene: -; V gene: TRBV5-1; CDR3 DNA: TGCGCCAGCAGCGACTCGGCAGATACGCAGTATTTT; CDR3 protein: CASSDSADTQYF
clone size: few; J gene: TRBJ1-1; D gene: TRBD1; V gene: TRBV18; CDR3 DNA: TGTGCCAGCTCACTAGGGACAGGGGGGAACACTGAAGCTTTCTTT; CDR3 protein: CASSLGTGGNTEAFF
clone size: -; J gene: TRBJ2-5; D gene: TRBD2; V gene: TRBV7-2; CDR3 DNA: TGTGCCAGCAGCTTAGTCGGCGCTAGCGGGATAGGGGAGACCCAGTACTTC; CDR3 protein: CASSLVGASGIGETQYF
clone size: -; J gene: TRBJ2-7; D gene: TRBD1; V gene: TRBV6-1; CDR3 DNA: TGTGCCAGCACGCTCCGGGACAGGGCGTCCTACGAGCAGTACTTC; CDR3 protein: CASTLRDRASYEQYF